This T cell receptor (beta chain) was captured by sequencing in a study of T cells in Graves' hyperthyroidism and ophthalmopathy. Researchers took RNA transcripts and amplified the TCR beta CDR3 regions from them. HTBI primers were used for first-round RT-PCR of the TCR CDR3. TCRdb reanalysed the multiplex PCR reads using MiXCR and keeps one entry per CDR3 protein. The sample gives about 110,000 distinct CDR3 sequences, around a sixth of which show up once; about 40% is in the top ten. Any patient presenting with uncontrolled infection, other autoimmune disease, pregnancy or lactation was left out. The germline V gene encodes CDR1 SGHAT and CDR2 FQDESV (reference sequence). The CDR3 is 16 amino acids. V trimming: 1 base; J trimming: 4 bases; junction bases outside the gene matches: 4.

This TCR came from a woman in her 50s with Graves' hyperthyroidism. Sequenced material: blood. V gene TRBV11-1 combines with J gene TRBJ2-2, with 9 nucleotides matching TRBD2. Written as DNA, the CDR3 is TGTGCCAGCAGCTTAGGAAGCGGGAGGTTCACCGGGGAGCTGTTTTTT. Protein product: CASSLGSGRFTGELFF.